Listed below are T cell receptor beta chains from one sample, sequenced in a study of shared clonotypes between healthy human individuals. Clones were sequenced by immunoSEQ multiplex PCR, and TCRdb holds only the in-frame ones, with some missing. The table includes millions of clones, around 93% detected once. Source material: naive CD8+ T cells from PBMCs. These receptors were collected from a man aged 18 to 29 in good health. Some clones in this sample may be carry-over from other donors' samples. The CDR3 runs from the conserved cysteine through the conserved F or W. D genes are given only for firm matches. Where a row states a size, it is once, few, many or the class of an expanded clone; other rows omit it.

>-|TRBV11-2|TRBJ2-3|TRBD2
TGTGCCAGCAGCTCCGCAGCGGGGGGCACAGATACGCAGTATTTT
CASSSAAGGTDTQYF
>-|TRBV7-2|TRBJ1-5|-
TGTGCCAGCAGCTTAGTCGTTATCGTTGGTGGGGACGACAATCAGCCCCAGCATTTT
CASSLVVIVGGDDNQPQHF
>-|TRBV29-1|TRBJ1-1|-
TGCAGCGTTGAGCCGGGGATGAACACTGAAGCTTTCTTT
CSVEPGMNTEAFF
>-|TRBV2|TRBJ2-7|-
TGTGCCAGCAGGACAGGTCTGGGACTCTACGAGCAGTACTTC
CASRTGLGLYEQYF
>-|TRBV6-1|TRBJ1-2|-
TGTGCCAGCAGTGAAGCCGGGTGGAGTAGAAGCGGCTACACCTTC
CASSEAGWSRSGYTF
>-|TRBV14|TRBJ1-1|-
TGTGCCAGCAGCCAAGCGTCCGAGCTCAACGGAGCTTTCTTT
CASSQASELNGAFF
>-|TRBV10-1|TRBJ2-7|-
TGCGCCAGCTCAAAGGACAGCTACGAGCAGTACTTC
CASSKDSYEQYF
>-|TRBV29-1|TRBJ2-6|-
TGCAGCGTTGCGGGGGACTCTGGGGCCAACGTCCTGACTTTC
CSVAGDSGANVLTF
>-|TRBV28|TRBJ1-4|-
TGTGCCAGCAGTTTTGTGACAGAGGCAACTAATGAAAAACTGTTTTTT
CASSFVTEATNEKLFF
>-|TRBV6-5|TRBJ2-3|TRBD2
TGTGCCAGCAGCGGGACTAGCGTTAGCACAGATACGCAGTATTTT
CASSGTSVSTDTQYF
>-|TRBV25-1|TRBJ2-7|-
TGTGCCAGCAGTGAATTGGGGGGCTACCACCACGAGCAGTACTTC
CASSELGGYHHEQYF
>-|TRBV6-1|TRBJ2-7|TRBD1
TGTGCCAGCAGTGAATATGGGACAGGGGGCTCCTACGAGCAGTACTTC
CASSEYGTGGSYEQYF
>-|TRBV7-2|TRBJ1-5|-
TGTGCCAGCAGCTTATGGCAGGGTGATCAGCCCCAGCATTTT
CASSLWQGDQPQHF
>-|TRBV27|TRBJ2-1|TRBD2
TGTGCCAGCAGTTTCCAAGCGGGAGCCAATGAGCAGTTCTTC
CASSFQAGANEQFF
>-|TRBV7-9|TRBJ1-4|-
TGTGCCAGCAGCTTAGTGTTCGCAGGGGAGACTAATGAAAAACTGTTTTTT
CASSLVFAGETNEKLFF
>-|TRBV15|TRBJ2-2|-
TGTGCCACCAGCAGAGACGACACGGCGAACACCGGGGAGCTGTTTTTT
CATSRDDTANTGELFF
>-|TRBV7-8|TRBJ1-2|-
TGTGCCAGCAGCTTAGGATTCAGGGTCTATGGCTACACCTTC
CASSLGFRVYGYTF
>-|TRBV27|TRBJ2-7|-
TGTGCCAGCAGTTTCTCTGGGCGGCGATCCTCCTACGAGCAGTACTTC
CASSFSGRRSSYEQYF
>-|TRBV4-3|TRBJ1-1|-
TGCGCCAGCAGCCAAGAGGAGGGGAACACTGAAGCTTTCTTT
CASSQEEGNTEAFF
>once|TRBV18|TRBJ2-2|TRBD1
TGTGCCAGCTCACCTTACAGGGGCACGAACACCGGGGAGCTGTTTTTT
CASSPYRGTNTGELFF
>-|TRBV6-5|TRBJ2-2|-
TGTGCCAGCACCGGGGGATACACCGGGGAGCTGTTTTTT
CASTGGYTGELFF
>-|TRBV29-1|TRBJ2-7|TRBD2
TGCAGCGTTGAGTGGGAGGGGTTGTTCTACGAGCAGTACTTC
CSVEWEGLFYEQYF
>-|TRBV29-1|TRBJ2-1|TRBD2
TGCAGCGTTGCCCTAGCGGGAGTGGGGAATGAGCAGTTCTTC
CSVALAGVGNEQFF
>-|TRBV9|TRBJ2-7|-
TGTGCCAGCAGCGCCGACATGGGCACCTCCTACGAGCAGTACTTC
CASSADMGTSYEQYF
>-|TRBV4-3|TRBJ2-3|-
TGCGCCAGCAGCCAAGTACATTCAGATACGCAGTATTTT
CASSQVHSDTQYF